The clone carrying this TCR beta chain appeared once. Source study methods: Quantification of nucleated cells was approximated via reference gene primer amplification. Clones were read by immunoSEQ multiplex PCR, and TCRdb kept only the in-frame ones, dropping some. V, J and clone size are taken as reported in that table, and D and trimming were inferred from the DNA itself. The sample holds about 250,000 clones, 85% to 90% seen once. This sample was taken from a study of blood T cell repertoires in COVID-19. The sequenced sample was PBMCs or T cells enriched from blood (not recorded which). The receptor comes from a man younger than 30 who had recovered from COVID-19.

This CDR3 reads CASRGTGTGGMNTEAFF. Written as DNA, the CDR3 is TGTGCCAGCCGTGGAACCGGGACGGGGGGTATGAACACTGAAGCTTTCTTT. V usage is TRBV28 and J usage is TRBJ1-1, with D possibly TRBD1 on 5 matching bases. CDR3 length: 17 residues. V dropped 8 bases and J dropped 0 bases, with 22 bases sitting between them. From germline, CDR1 is MDHEN and CDR2 SYDVKM.